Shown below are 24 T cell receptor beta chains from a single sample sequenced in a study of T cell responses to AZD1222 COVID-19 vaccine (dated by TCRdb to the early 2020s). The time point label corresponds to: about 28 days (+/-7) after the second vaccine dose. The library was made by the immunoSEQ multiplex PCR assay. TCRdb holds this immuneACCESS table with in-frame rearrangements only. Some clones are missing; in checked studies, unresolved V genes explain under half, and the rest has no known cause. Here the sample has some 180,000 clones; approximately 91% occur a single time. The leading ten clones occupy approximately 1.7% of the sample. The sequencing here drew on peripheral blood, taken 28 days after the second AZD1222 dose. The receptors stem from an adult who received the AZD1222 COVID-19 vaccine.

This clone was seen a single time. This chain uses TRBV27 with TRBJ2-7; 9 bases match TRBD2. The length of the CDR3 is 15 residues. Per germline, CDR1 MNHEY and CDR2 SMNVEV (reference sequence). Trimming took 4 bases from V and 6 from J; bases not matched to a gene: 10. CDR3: CASSSPGTSQGEQYF. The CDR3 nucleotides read TGTGCCAGCAGTTCCCCCGGGACTAGCCAAGGCGAGCAGTACTTC.

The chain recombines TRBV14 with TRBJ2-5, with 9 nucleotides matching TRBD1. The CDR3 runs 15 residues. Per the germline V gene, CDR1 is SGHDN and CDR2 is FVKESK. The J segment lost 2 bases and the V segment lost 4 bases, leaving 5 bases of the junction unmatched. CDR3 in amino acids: CASSRRQGGQETQYF. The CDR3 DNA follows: TGTGCCAGCAGCCGTAGACAGGGGGGACAAGAGACCCAGTACTTC.

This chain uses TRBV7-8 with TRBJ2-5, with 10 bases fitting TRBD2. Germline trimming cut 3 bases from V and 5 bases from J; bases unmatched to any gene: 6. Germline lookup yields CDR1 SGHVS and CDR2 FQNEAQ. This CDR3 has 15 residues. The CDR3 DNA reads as TGTGCCAGCAGCTTCCTCAGCGGGAGGGGGGAGACCCAGTACTTC. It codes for CASSFLSGRGETQYF.

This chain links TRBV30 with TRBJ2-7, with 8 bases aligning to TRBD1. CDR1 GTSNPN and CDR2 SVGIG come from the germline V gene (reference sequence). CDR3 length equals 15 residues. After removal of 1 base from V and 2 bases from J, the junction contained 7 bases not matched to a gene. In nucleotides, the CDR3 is TGTGCCTGGAGTGCCTCAGGGGGCGTCGCCTACGAGCAGTACTTC. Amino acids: CAWSASGGVAYEQYF.

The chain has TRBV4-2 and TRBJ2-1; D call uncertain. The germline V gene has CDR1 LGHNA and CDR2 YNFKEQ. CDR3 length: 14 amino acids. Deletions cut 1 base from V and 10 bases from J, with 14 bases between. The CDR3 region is CASSQGTETREQFF. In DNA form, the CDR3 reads TGTGCCAGCAGCCAAGGAACAGAAACGAGAGAGCAGTTCTTC.

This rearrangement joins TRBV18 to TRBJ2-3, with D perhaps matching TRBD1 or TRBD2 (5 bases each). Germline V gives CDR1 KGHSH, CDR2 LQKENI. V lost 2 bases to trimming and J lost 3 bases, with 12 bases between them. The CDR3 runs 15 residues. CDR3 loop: CASSPASRVTDTQYF. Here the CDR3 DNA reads TGTGCCAGCTCACCAGCTAGCAGGGTTACAGATACGCAGTATTTT.

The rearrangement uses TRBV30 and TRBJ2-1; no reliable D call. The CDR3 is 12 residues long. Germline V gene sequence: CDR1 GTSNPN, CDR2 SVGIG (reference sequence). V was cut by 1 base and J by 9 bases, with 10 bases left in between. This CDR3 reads CAWSEGPSEQFF. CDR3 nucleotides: TGTGCCTGGAGTGAAGGTCCTAGTGAGCAGTTCTTC.

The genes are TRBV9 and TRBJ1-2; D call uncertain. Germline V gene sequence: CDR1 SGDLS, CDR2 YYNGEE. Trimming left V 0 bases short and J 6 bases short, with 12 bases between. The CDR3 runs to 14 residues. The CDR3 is CASSVGQNSHGYTF. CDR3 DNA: TGTGCCAGCAGCGTAGGTCAGAACTCACATGGCTACACCTTC.

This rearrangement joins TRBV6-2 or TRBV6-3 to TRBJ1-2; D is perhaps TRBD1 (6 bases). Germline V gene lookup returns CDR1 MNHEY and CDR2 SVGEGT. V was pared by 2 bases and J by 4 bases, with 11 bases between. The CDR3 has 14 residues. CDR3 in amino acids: CASSYSDRRYGYTF. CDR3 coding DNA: TGTGCCAGCAGTTACAGTGACAGGCGCTATGGCTACACCTTC.

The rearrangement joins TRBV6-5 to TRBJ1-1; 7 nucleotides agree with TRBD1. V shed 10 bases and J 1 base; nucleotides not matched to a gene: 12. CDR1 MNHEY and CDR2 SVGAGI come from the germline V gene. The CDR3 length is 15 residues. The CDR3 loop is CATRAPTGRNTEAFF. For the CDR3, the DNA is TGTGCCACCCGAGCCCCGACAGGGAGGAACACTGAAGCTTTCTTT.

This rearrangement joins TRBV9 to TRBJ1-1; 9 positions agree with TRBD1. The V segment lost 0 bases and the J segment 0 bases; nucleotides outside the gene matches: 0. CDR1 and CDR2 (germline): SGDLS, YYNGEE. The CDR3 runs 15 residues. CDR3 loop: CASSVGQGVNTEAFF. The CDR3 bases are TGTGCCAGCAGCGTAGGACAGGGGGTGAACACTGAAGCTTTCTTT.

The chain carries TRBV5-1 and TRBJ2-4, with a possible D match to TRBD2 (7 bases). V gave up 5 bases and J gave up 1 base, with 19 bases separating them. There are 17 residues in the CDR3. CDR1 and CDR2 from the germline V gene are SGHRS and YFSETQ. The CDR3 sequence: CASREGGPGSAKNIQYF. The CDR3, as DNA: TGCGCCAGCAGGGAGGGGGGGCCAGGGAGTGCCAAAAACATTCAGTACTTC.

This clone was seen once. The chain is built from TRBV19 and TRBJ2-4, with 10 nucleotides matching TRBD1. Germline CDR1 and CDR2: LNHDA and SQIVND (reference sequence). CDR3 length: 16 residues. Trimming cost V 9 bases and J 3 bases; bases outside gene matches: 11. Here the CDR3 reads CASSLSRTGGKNIQYF. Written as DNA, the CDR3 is TGTGCCAGCTCCCTAAGCCGGACAGGGGGCAAAAACATTCAGTACTTC.

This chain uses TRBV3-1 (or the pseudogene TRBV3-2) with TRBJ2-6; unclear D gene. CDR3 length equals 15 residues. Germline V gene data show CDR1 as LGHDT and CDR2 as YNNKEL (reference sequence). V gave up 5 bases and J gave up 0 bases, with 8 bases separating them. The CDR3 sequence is CASSKGGSGANVLTF. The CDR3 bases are TGTGCCAGCAGCAAGGGTGGCTCTGGGGCCAACGTCCTGACTTTC.

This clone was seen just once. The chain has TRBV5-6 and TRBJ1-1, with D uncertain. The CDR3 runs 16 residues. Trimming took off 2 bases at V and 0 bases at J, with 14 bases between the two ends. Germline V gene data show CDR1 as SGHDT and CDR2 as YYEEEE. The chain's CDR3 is CASSFLTGHMNTEAFF. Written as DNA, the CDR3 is TGTGCCAGCAGCTTCCTAACTGGTCACATGAACACTGAAGCTTTCTTT.

In DNA form, the CDR3 reads TGTGCCAGCTCACCACCCCCCTTCGGAAACACCATATATTTT. Protein sequence: CASSPPPFGNTIYF. The chain couples TRBV18 to TRBJ1-3; D ambiguous. Germline V lookup: CDR1 KGHSH, CDR2 LQKENI. V lost 0 bases and J 4 bases, leaving 7 bases between the germline ends. This CDR3 comprises 14 residues.

In DNA, the CDR3 is TGCGCCAGCAGCCTAGAAAGCGGGGGGTCCTACGAGCAGTACTTC. Its translation is CASSLESGGSYEQYF. The chain is built from TRBV4-3 and TRBJ2-7; 9 nucleotides agree with TRBD2. Germline V gene lookup returns CDR1 LGHNA and CDR2 YSLEER. This CDR3 has 15 residues. The V and J ends lost 4 bases and 1 base, in that order; junction bases with no gene match: 5.

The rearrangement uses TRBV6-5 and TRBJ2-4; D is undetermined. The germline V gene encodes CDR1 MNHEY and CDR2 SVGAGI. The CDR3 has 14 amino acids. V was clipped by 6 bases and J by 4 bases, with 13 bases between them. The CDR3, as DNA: TGTGCCAGCAGGCCGGGTTTCTCGAAAAACATTCAGTACTTC. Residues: CASRPGFSKNIQYF.

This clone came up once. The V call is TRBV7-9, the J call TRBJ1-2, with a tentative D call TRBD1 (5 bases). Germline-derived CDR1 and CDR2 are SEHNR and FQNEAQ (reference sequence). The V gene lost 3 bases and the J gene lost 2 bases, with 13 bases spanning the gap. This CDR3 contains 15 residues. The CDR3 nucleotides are TGTGCCAGCAGCTTTGGGTCAGGGAGAAACTATGGCTACACCTTC. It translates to CASSFGSGRNYGYTF.

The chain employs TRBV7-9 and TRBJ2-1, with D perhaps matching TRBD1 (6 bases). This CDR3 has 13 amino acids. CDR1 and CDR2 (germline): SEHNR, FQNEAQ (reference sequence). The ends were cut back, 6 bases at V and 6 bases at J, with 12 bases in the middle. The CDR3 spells CASRGAGVNEQFF. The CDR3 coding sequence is TGTGCCAGCAGGGGGGCGGGTGTCAATGAGCAGTTCTTC.

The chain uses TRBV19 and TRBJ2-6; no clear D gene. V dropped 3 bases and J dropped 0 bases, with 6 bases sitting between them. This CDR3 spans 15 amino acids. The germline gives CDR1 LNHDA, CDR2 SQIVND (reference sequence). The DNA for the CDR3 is TGTGCCAGTAGTATCAGCCGCTCTGGGGCCAACGTCCTGACTTTC. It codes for CASSISRSGANVLTF.

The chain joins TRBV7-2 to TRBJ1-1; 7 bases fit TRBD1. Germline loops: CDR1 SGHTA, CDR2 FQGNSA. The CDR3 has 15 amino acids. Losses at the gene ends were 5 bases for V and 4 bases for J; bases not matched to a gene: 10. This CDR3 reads CASSPGGVRSTEAFF. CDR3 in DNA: TGTGCCAGCAGCCCAGGGGGGGTCCGCAGCACTGAAGCTTTCTTT. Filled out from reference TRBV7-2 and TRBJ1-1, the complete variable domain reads GAGVSQSPSNKVTEKGKDVELRCDPISGHTALYWYRQSLGQGLEFLIYFQGNSAPDKSGLPSDRFSAERTGGSVSTLTIQRTQQEDSAVYLCASSPGGVRSTEAFFGQGTRLTVV.

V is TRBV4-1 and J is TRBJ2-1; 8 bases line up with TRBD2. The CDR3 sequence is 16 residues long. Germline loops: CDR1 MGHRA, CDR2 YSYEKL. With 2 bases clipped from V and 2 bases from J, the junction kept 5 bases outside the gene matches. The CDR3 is CASSQPGTRPYNEQFF. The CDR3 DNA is TGCGCCAGCAGCCAACCCGGGACTAGACCCTACAATGAGCAGTTCTTC.

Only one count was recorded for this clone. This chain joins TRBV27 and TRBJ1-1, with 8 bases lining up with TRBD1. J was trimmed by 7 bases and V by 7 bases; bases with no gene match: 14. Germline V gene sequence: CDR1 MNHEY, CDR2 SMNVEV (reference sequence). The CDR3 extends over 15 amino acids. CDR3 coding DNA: TGTGCCAGCAATAACCGGGCAGGGGGCTATTATGAAGCTTTCTTT. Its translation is CASNNRAGGYYEAFF.